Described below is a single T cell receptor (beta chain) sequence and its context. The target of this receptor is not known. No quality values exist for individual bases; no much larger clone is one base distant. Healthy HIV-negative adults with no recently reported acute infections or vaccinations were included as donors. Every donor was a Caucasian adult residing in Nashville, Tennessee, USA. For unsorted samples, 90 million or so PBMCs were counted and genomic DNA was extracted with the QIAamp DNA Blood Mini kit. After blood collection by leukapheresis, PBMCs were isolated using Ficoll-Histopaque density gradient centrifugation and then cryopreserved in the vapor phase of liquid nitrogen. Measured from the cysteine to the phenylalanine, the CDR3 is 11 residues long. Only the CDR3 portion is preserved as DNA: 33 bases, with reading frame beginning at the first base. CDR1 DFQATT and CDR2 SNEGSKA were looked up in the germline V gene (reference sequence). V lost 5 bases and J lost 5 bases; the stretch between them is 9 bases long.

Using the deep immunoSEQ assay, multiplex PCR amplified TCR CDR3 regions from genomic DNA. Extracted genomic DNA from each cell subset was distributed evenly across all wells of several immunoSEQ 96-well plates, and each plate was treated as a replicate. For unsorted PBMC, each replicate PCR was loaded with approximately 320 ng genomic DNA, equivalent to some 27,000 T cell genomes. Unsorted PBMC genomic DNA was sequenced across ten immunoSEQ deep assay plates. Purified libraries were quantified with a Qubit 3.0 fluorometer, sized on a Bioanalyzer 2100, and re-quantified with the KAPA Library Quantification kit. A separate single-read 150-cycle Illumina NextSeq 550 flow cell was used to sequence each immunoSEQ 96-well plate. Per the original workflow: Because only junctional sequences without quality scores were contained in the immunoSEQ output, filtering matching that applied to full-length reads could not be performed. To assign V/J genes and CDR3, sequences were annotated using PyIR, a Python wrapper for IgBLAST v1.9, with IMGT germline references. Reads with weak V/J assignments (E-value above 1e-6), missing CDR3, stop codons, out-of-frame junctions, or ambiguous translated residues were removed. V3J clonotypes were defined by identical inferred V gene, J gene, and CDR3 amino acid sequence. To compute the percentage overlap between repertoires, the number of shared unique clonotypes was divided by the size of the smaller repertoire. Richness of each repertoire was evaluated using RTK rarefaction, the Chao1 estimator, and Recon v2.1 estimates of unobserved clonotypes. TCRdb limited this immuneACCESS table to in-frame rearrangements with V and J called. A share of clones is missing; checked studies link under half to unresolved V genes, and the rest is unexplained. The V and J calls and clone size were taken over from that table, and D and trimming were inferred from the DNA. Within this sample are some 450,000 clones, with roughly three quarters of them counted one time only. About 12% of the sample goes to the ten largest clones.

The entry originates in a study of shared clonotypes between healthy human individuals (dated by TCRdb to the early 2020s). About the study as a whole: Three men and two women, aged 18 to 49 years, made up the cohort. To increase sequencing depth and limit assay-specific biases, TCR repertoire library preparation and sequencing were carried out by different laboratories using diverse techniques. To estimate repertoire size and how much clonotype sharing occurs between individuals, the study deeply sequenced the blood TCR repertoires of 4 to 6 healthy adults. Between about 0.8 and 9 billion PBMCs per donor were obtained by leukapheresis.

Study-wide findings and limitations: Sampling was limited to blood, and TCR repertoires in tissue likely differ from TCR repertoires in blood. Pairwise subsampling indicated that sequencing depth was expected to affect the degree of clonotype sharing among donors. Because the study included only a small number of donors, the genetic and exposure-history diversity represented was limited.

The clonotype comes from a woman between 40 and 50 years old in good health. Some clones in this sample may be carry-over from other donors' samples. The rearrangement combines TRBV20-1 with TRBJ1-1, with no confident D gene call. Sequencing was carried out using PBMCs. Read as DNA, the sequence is TGCAGTGCTCCTCATGGGACTGAAGCTTTCTTT. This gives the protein CSAPHGTEAFF.